These 23 T cell receptor beta chains were sequenced from one sample in a study of blood T cell repertoires in COVID-19. The protocol was immunoSEQ multiplex PCR, while the TCRdb copy is restricted to in-frame clones and leaves out a portion. The table includes around 450,000 clones, roughly 90% detected once. Sample: peripheral blood. These receptors came from a woman aged 30 to 39 with acute or convalescent COVID-19.

V gene TRBV5-1 combines with J gene TRBJ2-2, with a weak D call TRBD1 (6 bases). CDR3 size: 14 residues. Germline CDR1 SGHRS, CDR2 YFSETQ. Trimming took off 1 base at V and 9 bases at J, with 13 bases between the two ends. The CDR3 is CASSLLSGQRELFF. In DNA, the CDR3 is TGCGCCAGCAGCTTGCTTTCAGGACAGAGGGAGCTGTTTTTT.

The chain uses TRBV18 and TRBJ1-4; the D gene is possibly TRBD1 (5 bases). This CDR3 contains 16 residues. Trimming removed 2 bases from V and 5 bases from J, with 15 bases in between. Germline CDR1 KGHSH, CDR2 LQKENI. The CDR3 bases are TGTGCCAGCTCACCAACTCAGGGCTGGATCAATGAAAAACTGTTTTTT. Translating it yields CASSPTQGWINEKLFF.

The chain recombines TRBV29-1 with TRBJ1-4; TRBD1 agrees at 8 bases. Germline V lookup: CDR1 SQVTM, CDR2 ANQGSEA. The CDR3 is made up of 13 amino acids. J gave up 5 bases and V 7 bases, and 6 bases lay outside the gene matches. The CDR3 protein is CSGQDRGNEKLFF. CDR3 bases: TGCAGCGGACAAGACAGGGGAAATGAAAAACTGTTTTTT.

This clone appeared a single time. The genes are TRBV14 and TRBJ2-6; a weak D match, TRBD1 (6 bases). This CDR3 spans 17 amino acids. Trimming pared 5 bases from V and 0 bases from J, leaving 14 bases between. Germline V gives CDR1 SGHDN, CDR2 FVKESK. The CDR3 DNA follows: TGTGCCAGCAGCAAACTAGGACAGAGCTCTGGGGCCAACGTCCTGACTTTC. Its protein product is CASSKLGQSSGANVLTF.

The chain has TRBV5-1 and TRBJ2-7, with 7 nucleotides matching TRBD1. The CDR3 is 14 amino acids. J gave up 1 base and V 3 bases, and 4 bases lay outside the gene matches. Germline V CDR1 and CDR2: SGHRS, YFSETQ. The CDR3 reads CASSWGQYSYEQYF. The CDR3 coding sequence is TGCGCCAGCAGCTGGGGACAGTATTCCTACGAGCAGTACTTC.

In nucleotides, the CDR3 is TGTGCCAGTATAAGCTCTTCGTTACGCACCATATATTTT. Its protein is CASISSSLRTIYF. The genes are TRBV19 and TRBJ1-3; no reliable D call. This CDR3 contains 13 residues. The germline V gene encodes CDR1 LNHDA and CDR2 SQIVND (reference sequence). The V gene lost 7 bases and the J gene lost 9 bases, with 16 bases spanning the gap.

The chain employs TRBV9 and TRBJ1-3; 10 nucleotides agree with TRBD1. CDR1 is SGDLS and CDR2 is YYNGEE in the germline V gene. The CDR3 runs 15 residues. The V and J ends lost 0 bases and 6 bases, in that order; junction bases with no gene match: 3. In DNA form, the CDR3 reads TGTGCCAGCAGCGTAGCTAGACAGGGGGCAAACACCATATATTTT. It translates to CASSVARQGANTIYF.

This rearrangement joins TRBV7-9 to TRBJ2-7, with 8 bases matching TRBD1. The CDR3 covers 13 residues. V dropped 1 base and J dropped 7; count of bases not matched to a gene: 3. Germline-derived CDR1 and CDR2 are SEHNR and FQNEAQ (reference sequence). CDR3 coding DNA: TGTGCCAGCAGCTTAGGGAGACAGGGGGAGCAGTACTTC. Protein: CASSLGRQGEQYF.

The chain employs TRBV18 and TRBJ1-6; D unresolved. The CDR3 loop spans 16 amino acids. Deletions cut 3 bases from V and 6 bases from J, with 15 bases between. Germline CDR1 KGHSH, CDR2 LQKENI. The CDR3 spells CASSPTLSTSNSPLHF. The CDR3 bases are TGTGCCAGCTCACCGACTCTCTCGACCAGTAATTCACCCCTCCACTTT.

The rearrangement links TRBV29-1 to TRBJ1-1, with D possibly matching TRBD1 (5 bases). The CDR3 length is 13 residues. Germline CDR1 SQVTM, CDR2 ANQGSEA. V was cut by 7 bases and J by 5 bases, with 17 bases left in between. CDR3 DNA sequence: TGCAGCGCCTTTGCAGGGATTTGGACTGAAGCTTTCTTT. The encoded protein is CSAFAGIWTEAFF.

This chain uses TRBV2 with TRBJ1-3; D is uncertain. V lost 8 bases and J lost 5, with 22 bases in between. Per the germline V gene, CDR1 is SNHLY and CDR2 is FYNNEI. The CDR3 loop spans 16 amino acids. CDR3 sequence reads: CASLLEGFTSRNTIYF. The CDR3, as DNA: TGTGCCAGCCTTTTAGAGGGTTTTACTTCTCGAAACACCATATATTTT.

CDR3 nucleotides: TGTGCCAGCAGCTCTGAGCGGGGGTACACCGGGGAGCTGTTTTTT. This gives the protein CASSSERGYTGELFF. This sequence joins TRBV21-1 and TRBJ2-2; TRBD2, the table's D call, was not compared with the DNA. TRBV21-1 represents a pseudogene. The CDR3 covers 15 residues.

This clone appeared a single time. The chain is built from TRBV6-4 and TRBJ2-5; the match to TRBD1 covers 7 bases. With 6 bases clipped from V and 1 base from J, the junction kept 5 bases outside the gene matches. The CDR3 consists of 14 residues. Germline CDR1 MRHNA, CDR2 SNTAGT. CDR3 DNA sequence: TGTGCCAGCAGGGGCAGGGGGACCCAAGAGACCCAGTACTTC. It specifies CASRGRGTQETQYF.

The chain couples TRBV18 to TRBJ2-7, with D maybe TRBD1 (5 bases). Trimming took off 0 bases at V and 7 bases at J, with 10 bases between the two ends. The germline V gene has CDR1 KGHSH and CDR2 LQKENI. CDR3 length equals 13 residues. The CDR3 nucleotides are TGTGCCAGCTCACCACCGTCAGGGAATGAGCAGTACTTC. Its protein product is CASSPPSGNEQYF.

The V gene is TRBV7-9, the J gene TRBJ1-4, with 7 bases fitting TRBD1. The CDR3 is 17 amino acids. Unmatched junction bases numbered 17, after V lost 5 bases and J lost 8 bases. CDR1 SEHNR and CDR2 FQNEAQ come from the germline V gene (reference sequence). DNA of the CDR3: TGTGCCAGCAGCCCGGGCCAGGGACAGCGCCGTCAGGAAAAACTGTTTTTT. Protein: CASSPGQGQRRQEKLFF. Drawing the rest from reference TRBV7-9 and TRBJ1-4, the complete variable domain is DTGVSQNPRHKITKRGQNVTFRCDPISEHNRLYWYRQTLGQGPEFLTYFQNEAQLEKSRLLSDRFSAERPKGSFSTLEIQRTEQGDSAMYLCASSPGQGQRRQEKLFFGSGTQLSVL.

This rearrangement joins TRBV19 to TRBJ1-1; D gene ambiguous. CDR1 LNHDA and CDR2 SQIVND come from the germline V gene (reference sequence). V gave up 5 bases and J gave up 4 bases, with 11 bases separating them. This CDR3 spans 13 amino acids. This CDR3 is CASSLGVGTEAFF. The CDR3 nucleotides are TGTGCCAGTAGTCTCGGGGTAGGCACTGAAGCTTTCTTT. The full variable domain, with the rest looked up from reference TRBV19 and TRBJ1-1, is DGGITQSPKYLFRKEGQNVTLSCEQNLNHDAMYWYRQDPGQGLRLIYYSQIVNDFQKGDIAEGYSVSREKKESFPLTVTSAQKNPTAFYLCASSLGVGTEAFFGQGTRLTVV.

This clone was found once. The V call is TRBV2, the J call TRBJ2-7, with a tentative D call TRBD1 (5 bases). This CDR3 is 16 amino acids long. Germline CDR1 and CDR2: SNHLY and FYNNEI. Trimming shortened V by 8 bases and J by 3 bases, and 23 bases separated the two germline ends. CDR3 sequence: CASELKTGYTDYEQYF. The CDR3 DNA sequence: TGTGCCAGCGAACTTAAAACAGGTTACACCGACTACGAGCAGTACTTC.

The chain employs TRBV7-9 and TRBJ1-2; D is possibly TRBD1 (6 bases). The V end was cut by 5 bases, the J end by 8 bases, with 12 bases between. The CDR3 covers 12 residues. From germline, CDR1 is SEHNR and CDR2 FQNEAQ (reference sequence). CDR3 in amino acids: CASSPRGHGYTF. The CDR3 DNA is TGTGCCAGCAGCCCCAGGGGACACGGCTACACCTTC.

This chain connects TRBV30 to TRBJ1-2, with D possibly matching TRBD1 (6 bases). The CDR3 has 13 residues. CDR1 is GTSNPN, CDR2 SVGIG, per germline (reference sequence). V lost 2 bases and J 6 bases, leaving 13 bases between the germline ends. CDR3 in amino acids: CAWSPHNRDGYTF. CDR3 bases: TGTGCCTGGAGTCCGCATAACAGGGATGGCTACACCTTC.

V and J are TRBV2 and TRBJ2-2, with D possibly matching TRBD1 (5 bases). This CDR3 spans 14 amino acids. Germline values: CDR1 SNHLY, CDR2 FYNNEI. The V end lost 2 bases, the J end lost 6 bases, and 10 bases lay between the germline ends. CDR3 region: CASSEMGLPGELFF. DNA for the CDR3: TGTGCCAGCAGTGAAATGGGGCTCCCCGGGGAGCTGTTTTTT.

The chain joins TRBV2 to TRBJ1-2, with D possibly TRBD1 on 6 matching bases. The germline gives CDR1 SNHLY, CDR2 FYNNEI. Between the trimmed V and J ends, which lost 7 bases and 10 bases, there was a span of 25 bases. The CDR3 sequence is 15 residues long. This CDR3 is CASNYDRGAPYDYTF. The CDR3 DNA is TGTGCCAGCAATTATGATCGGGGGGCCCCCTACGACTACACCTTC.

The chain has TRBV12-3 or TRBV12-4 and TRBJ1-5; D gene uncertain. V gave up 4 bases and J gave up 9 bases, with 10 bases separating them. The CDR3 is 12 residues long. Here the CDR3 reads CASSSSYMPQHF. The CDR3 coding sequence is TGTGCCAGCAGTTCCTCCTATATGCCCCAGCATTTT.

This chain uses TRBV6-5 with TRBJ1-6; the D is unclear. Germline CDR1 reads MNHEY; CDR2 reads SVGAGI. CDR3 length: 14 residues. Trimming pared 6 bases from V and 0 bases from J, leaving 6 bases between. The CDR3 is CASRIGSYNSPLHF. Here the CDR3 DNA reads TGTGCCAGCAGGATCGGCTCCTATAATTCACCCCTCCACTTT.